This T cell receptor (beta chain) was profiled in a study of blood T cell repertoires in COVID-19. Whole-study context: There were acute and convalescent COVID-19 samples, and they came from the United States, Italy and Spain.

This clone has just a few counts. V dropped 2 bases and J dropped 0 bases, with 9 bases sitting between them. Germline CDR1 SGDLS, CDR2 YYNGEE. This CDR3 is built from 15 residues. TCRdb's copy holds only in-frame clones and misses some; the assay was immunoSEQ multiplex PCR. Here the sample spans about 140,000 clones, roughly 90% being singletons. The sequence came from a man between 60 and 75 years old with active or convalescent COVID-19. The rearrangement joins TRBV9 to TRBJ1-3; D call uncertain. The sample was peripheral blood. The CDR3 bases are TGTGCCAGCAGCGTTGGGCAGGCCTCTGGAAACACCATATATTTT. It encodes CASSVGQASGNTIYF.